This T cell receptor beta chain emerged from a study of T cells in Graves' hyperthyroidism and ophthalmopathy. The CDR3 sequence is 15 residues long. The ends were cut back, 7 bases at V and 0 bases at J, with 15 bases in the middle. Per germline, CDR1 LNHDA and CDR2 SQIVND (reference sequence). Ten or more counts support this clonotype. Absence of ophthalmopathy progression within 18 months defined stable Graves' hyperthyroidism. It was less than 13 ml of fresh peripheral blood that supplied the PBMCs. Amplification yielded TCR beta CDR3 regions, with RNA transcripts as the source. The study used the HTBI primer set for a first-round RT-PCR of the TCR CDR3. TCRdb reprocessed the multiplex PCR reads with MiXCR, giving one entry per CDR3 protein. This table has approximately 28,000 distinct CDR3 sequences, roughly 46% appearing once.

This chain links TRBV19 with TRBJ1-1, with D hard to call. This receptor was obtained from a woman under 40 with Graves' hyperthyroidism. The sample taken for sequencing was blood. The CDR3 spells CASKGTDFMNTEAFF. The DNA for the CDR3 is TGTGCCAGTAAAGGTACGGACTTCATGAACACTGAAGCTTTCTTT.